The 10 T cell receptor beta chains presented below share a single source sample, sequenced in a study of T cells in tuberculosis. Sequenced by immunoSEQ multiplex PCR; TCRdb stores in-frame clones only, minus some. The sample includes about 25,000 clones, over 85% of them seen just once. The sample taken for sequencing was PBMCs. These receptors all stem from a donor aged 10 to 29 with latent tuberculosis or without tuberculosis infection. Some clones in this sample may be carry-over from other donors' samples.

This chain joins TRBV4-1 and TRBJ1-4, with 9 bases matching TRBD1. Germline V gene lookup returns CDR1 MGHRA and CDR2 YSYEKL. Germline trimming cut 6 bases from V and 2 bases from J; bases unmatched to any gene: 7. The CDR3 consists of 16 residues. The CDR3 region is CASSGTGLETNEKLFF. CDR3 coding DNA: TGCGCCAGCAGTGGGACAGGGCTAGAGACTAATGAAAAACTGTTTTTT.

The chain employs TRBV19 and TRBJ2-4; TRBD2 is a possible D gene (6 bases). The germline V and J ends were trimmed by 1 base and 1 base, with 14 bases remaining between them. Germline CDR1 LNHDA, CDR2 SQIVND (reference sequence). There are 17 residues in the CDR3. In DNA form, the CDR3 reads TGTGCCAGTAGTATAGCTCGGGGGTATATCGCCAAAAACATTCAGTACTTC. This encodes CASSIARGYIAKNIQYF.

The chain has TRBV29-1 and TRBJ1-1, with 8 positions matching TRBD1. With V trimmed by 0 bases and J by 6 bases, 0 bases remained unmatched. The CDR3 consists of 12 residues. From germline, CDR1 is SQVTM and CDR2 ANQGSEA. CDR3 loop: CSVEETGAEAFF. In DNA form, the CDR3 reads TGCAGCGTTGAAGAGACAGGGGCTGAAGCTTTCTTT. Based on the CDR3 plus reference TRBV29-1 and TRBJ1-1, the full variable domain is SAVISQKPSRDICQRGTSLTIQCQVDSQVTMMFWYRQQPGQSLTLIATANQGSEATYESGFVIDKFPISRPNLTFSTLTVSNMSPEDSSIYLCSVEETGAEAFFGQGTRLTVV.

The chain links TRBV7-2 to TRBJ1-2; 9 nucleotides align to TRBD1. V trimming: 3 bases; J trimming: 5 bases; junction bases outside the gene matches: 1. Germline V CDR1 and CDR2: SGHTA, FQGNSA. This CDR3 spans 13 amino acids. CDR3 in amino acids: CASSFGQGYGYTF. CDR3 bases: TGTGCCAGCAGCTTCGGACAGGGGTATGGCTACACCTTC.

The chain uses TRBV9 and TRBJ1-1; 7 nucleotides align to TRBD1. Germline CDR1 is SGDLS and CDR2 is YYNGEE. Trimming removed 1 base from V and 0 bases from J; junction bases left unmatched: 12. This CDR3 comprises 18 residues. CDR3 bases: TGTGCCAGCAGCGTACTAGGGGGCGGGACAAGCCTGAACACTGAAGCTTTCTTT. Encoded protein: CASSVLGGGTSLNTEAFF.

This chain connects TRBV10-2 to TRBJ2-3; 11 bases line up with TRBD2. Germline V gives CDR1 WSHSY, CDR2 SAAADI. The ends lost 6 bases at V and 4 bases at J; junction bases unmatched: 9. The length of the CDR3 is 16 residues. The CDR3: CASRITSGSTADTQYF. The CDR3 coding sequence is TGCGCCAGCAGAATAACTAGCGGGAGTACGGCAGATACGCAGTATTTT.

This chain links TRBV14 with TRBJ1-4; D not certain. The V gene's germline CDR1 is SGHDN and CDR2 FVKESK. The germline V and J ends were trimmed by 4 bases and 10 bases, with 10 bases remaining between them. The CDR3 runs 12 residues. The CDR3 reads CASSLGLGKLFF. The CDR3 DNA reads as TGTGCCAGCAGCCTTGGACTGGGAAAACTGTTTTTT.

The chain links TRBV18 to TRBJ1-1, with D unclear. In germline, CDR1 is KGHSH, CDR2 LQKENI. CDR3 size: 13 residues. Trimming left V 0 bases short and J 4 bases short, with 6 bases between. CDR3 nucleotide sequence: TGTGCCAGCTCACCACCAGGAGGCACTGAAGCTTTCTTT. Amino acids: CASSPPGGTEAFF.

The chain is built from TRBV19 and TRBJ2-1, with 8 bases aligning to TRBD1. Trimming cost V 1 base and J 8 bases; bases outside gene matches: 4. This CDR3 comprises 14 residues. Per germline, CDR1 LNHDA and CDR2 SQIVND (reference sequence). Here the CDR3 DNA reads TGTGCCAGTAGTATAGGGACAGGGAGCCATGAGCAGTTCTTC. Its protein is CASSIGTGSHEQFF.

This clone was observed once. V gene TRBV6-5 combines with J gene TRBJ1-4; D might be TRBD1 (6 bases). The CDR3 sequence is 13 residues long. Germline V gives CDR1 MNHEY, CDR2 SVGAGI. V lost 6 bases, J lost 6 bases, and 11 bases lay in between. The CDR3 loop is CASSRGHDEKLFF. DNA for the CDR3: TGTGCCAGCAGCCGGGGACACGATGAAAAACTGTTTTTT.